This passage covers 20 T cell receptor beta chains from one sample sequenced in a study of human T cells and chemical hapten exposure. TCRdb fed the RACE reads into MiXCR, producing one record per CDR3 protein. The sample carries about 400,000 distinct CDR3 sequences, roughly 6% recorded once. Regarding time point: patch test 2, 6 weeks after DPC sensitization. Treatment in this sample: therapeutic diphenylcyclopropenone sensitization with weekly scalp DPC. The sequences come from whole blood, collected in connection with sensitization to the hapten diphenylcyclopropenone (DPC). The receptors shown here come from a woman between 18 and 29 years old with alopecia areata. Some clones in this sample may be carry-over from other donors' samples.

This clonotype was seen a handful of times. The gene calls are TRBV27 and TRBJ2-2; 7 nucleotides line up with TRBD1. V shed 7 bases and J 6 bases; nucleotides not matched to a gene: 14. The CDR3 totals 16 residues. From germline, CDR1 is MNHEY and CDR2 SMNVEV (reference sequence). Here the CDR3 DNA reads TGTGCCAGCACCCCCCGATCCGGGACAGACGCCGGGGAGCTGTTTTTT. It specifies CASTPRSGTDAGELFF.

This clonotype was counted many times. The chain links TRBV20-1 to TRBJ1-5, with 7 bases identical to TRBD1. The CDR3 spans 14 residues. With 5 bases clipped from V and 9 bases from J, the junction kept 13 bases outside the gene matches. Germline V gene sequence: CDR1 DFQATT, CDR2 SNEGSKA (reference sequence). The CDR3 loop reads CSAPTGRAGGPQHF. For the CDR3, the DNA is TGCAGTGCTCCGACAGGGCGCGCTGGGGGGCCCCAGCATTTT.

This clonotype was seen at least ten times. The genes are TRBV18 and TRBJ1-6; D is perhaps TRBD1 (6 bases). CDR3 length: 15 residues. V was cut by 4 bases and J by 5 bases, with 12 bases left in between. Germline CDR1 and CDR2: KGHSH and LQKENI. CDR3 coding DNA: TGTGCCAGCTCACTACGGTCAGGGGATAATTCACCCCTCCACTTT. Translation gives CASSLRSGDNSPLHF.

This clonotype was counted many times. This rearrangement joins TRBV4-3 to TRBJ2-7, with 16 bases fitting TRBD2. CDR1 is LGHNA and CDR2 is YSLEER in the germline V gene. The CDR3 is 16 residues long. V shed 4 bases, J shed 4 bases, and the junction held 4 bases outside the gene matches. In DNA form, the CDR3 reads TGCGCCAGCAGCCCGGGGACTAGCGGGGGGGCGTACGAGCAGTACTTC. This sequence encodes CASSPGTSGGAYEQYF.

In this sample, this clonotype turned up a few times. The chain is built from TRBV7-9 and TRBJ2-7; tentatively, D is TRBD1 or TRBD2 (5 bases each). V was clipped by 4 bases and J by 0 bases, with 13 bases between them. CDR1 is SEHNR, CDR2 FQNEAQ, per germline (reference sequence). There are 15 residues in the CDR3. In nucleotides, the CDR3 is TGTGCCAGCAGCTCCCGGGACGGAAGCTCCTACGAGCAGTACTTC. Translating gives CASSSRDGSSYEQYF.

In regard to this clonotype: A read error is possible here, since a much larger clone lies one base away. The chain carries TRBV6-2 or TRBV6-3 and TRBJ2-5, with 8 bases matching TRBD1. V lost 6 bases, J lost 13 bases, and 13 bases stayed unmatched. This CDR3 spans 13 amino acids. Germline CDR1 MNHEY, CDR2 SVGEGT. This CDR3 is CASRDRDEEALYF. In DNA, the CDR3 is TGTGCCAGCAGGGACAGGGACGAAGAGGCCCTGTACTTC.

V gene TRBV9 combines with J gene TRBJ1-1, with D possibly TRBD1 on 6 matching bases. In germline, CDR1 is SGDLS, CDR2 YYNGEE. Deletions cut 4 bases from V and 7 bases from J, with 26 bases between. CDR3 length equals 17 residues. DNA of the CDR3: TGTGCCAGCAGCACCGCAGACAGGCTCCCCTACATCGGTGAAGCTTTCTTT. This encodes CASSTADRLPYIGEAFF. Looking up the rest from reference TRBV9 and TRBJ1-1 gives the full variable domain: DSGVTQTPKHLITATGQRVTLRCSPRSGDLSVYWYQQSLDQGLQFLIQYYNGEERAKGNILERFSAQQFPDLHSELNLSSLELGDSALYFCASSTADRLPYIGEAFFGQGTRLTVV.

At least ten counts were recorded for this clonotype. This sequence joins TRBV28 and TRBJ1-2, with D unresolved. The length of the CDR3 is 15 residues. V gave up 4 bases and J gave up 4 bases, with 16 bases separating them. Germline V gives CDR1 MDHEN, CDR2 SYDVKM. This chain's CDR3 is CASSSVTGSGYGYTF. The CDR3, as DNA: TGTGCCAGCAGTTCCGTGACCGGATCCGGCTATGGCTACACCTTC.

This clonotype was counted at least ten times. The chain has TRBV6-5 and TRBJ1-5, with 7 bases identical to TRBD1. CDR1 and CDR2 (germline): MNHEY, SVGAGI. J gave up 6 bases and V 6 bases, and 8 bases lay outside the gene matches. The CDR3 extends over 14 amino acids. The CDR3 loop reads CASRNDRVGQPQHF. DNA of the CDR3: TGTGCCAGCAGGAACGACAGGGTCGGTCAGCCCCAGCATTTT.

This clonotype came up many times. The V gene is TRBV12-3 or TRBV12-4, the J gene TRBJ1-4; tentative D call: TRBD1 (6 bases). V shed 5 bases and J shed 12 bases, with 19 bases lying between them. The CDR3 loop spans 14 amino acids. The chain's CDR3 is CASSPGQNIHQLFF. The CDR3 DNA is TGTGCCAGCAGTCCGGGACAAAATATCCATCAACTGTTTTTT.

Concerning this clonotype: A much larger clone sits a single nucleotide away, making a read error possible. The chain carries TRBV7-9 and TRBJ1-4; 11 nucleotides line up with TRBD1. Germline V gene sequence: CDR1 SEHNR, CDR2 FQNEAQ (reference sequence). The CDR3 has 17 residues. DNA of the CDR3: TGTGCCAGCAGCACCCTACTAGGACAGGGGGCGCGTGAAAAACTGTATTTT. Its translation: CASSTLLGQGAREKLYF.

This clonotype was seen ten or more times. CDR3 residues: CSVKTYEQYF. As DNA, the CDR3 is TGCAGCGTTAAGACCTACGAGCAGTACTTC. The chain joins TRBV29-1 to TRBJ2-7, with D unresolved. The germline V gene has CDR1 SQVTM and CDR2 ANQGSEA. Trimming pared 5 bases from V and 2 bases from J, leaving 4 bases between. The CDR3 sequence is 10 residues long.

The rearrangement uses TRBV6-1 and TRBJ2-7; D might be TRBD1 or TRBD2, each matching 5 bases. This CDR3 contains 19 residues. Germline V CDR1 and CDR2: MNHNS, SASEGT. V was trimmed by 6 bases and J by 0 bases, leaving 27 bases between them. The CDR3, as DNA: TGTGCCAGCAGAATGCTAGGCGCTGGGGGATTCAGCCCCTCCTACGAGCAGTACTTC. This codes for CASRMLGAGGFSPSYEQYF.

This clonotype occurred a few times. The J gene is TRBJ1-1, the V gene TRBV5-1; D may be TRBD1 (5 bases). Germline CDR1 and CDR2: SGHRS and YFSETQ. The CDR3 runs to 16 residues. The germline V and J ends were trimmed by 0 bases and 4 bases, with 16 bases remaining between them. CDR3 DNA sequence: TGCGCCAGCAGCTTGGCCGGGGGAGGGGTATTCACTGAAGCTTTCTTT. Encoded protein: CASSLAGGGVFTEAFF. The whole variable domain, remainder taken from reference TRBV5-1 and TRBJ1-1, is KAGVTQTPRYLIKTRGQQVTLSCSPISGHRSVSWYQQTPGQGLQFLFEYFSETQRNKGNFPGRFSGRQFSNSRSEMNVSTLELGDSALYLCASSLAGGGVFTEAFFGQGTRLTVV.

This clonotype was counted ten times or more. V is TRBV7-9 and J is TRBJ1-1, with D possibly being TRBD1 (6 bases). The germline V gene has CDR1 SEHNR and CDR2 FQNEAQ (reference sequence). The germline V and J ends were trimmed by 5 bases and 0 bases, with 10 bases remaining between them. The CDR3 is 14 residues long. The CDR3 region has the DNA TGTGCCAGCAGCCCCTGGACAGTGAACACTGAAGCTTTCTTT. Its translation is CASSPWTVNTEAFF.

This clonotype was recorded a few times. The chain has TRBV4-3 and TRBJ1-3; D might be TRBD1 (5 bases). The CDR3 extends over 13 amino acids. CDR1 is LGHNA, CDR2 YSLEER, per germline. Deletions cut 2 bases from V and 9 bases from J, with 11 bases between. The CDR3 protein is CASSQQPGRTIYF. For the CDR3, the DNA is TGCGCCAGCAGCCAACAACCGGGGCGCACCATATATTTT.

This clonotype was counted ten times or more. The gene calls are TRBV29-1 and TRBJ2-5; 9 positions match TRBD1. The CDR3 loop spans 13 amino acids. Per the germline V gene, CDR1 is SQVTM and CDR2 is ANQGSEA. Trimming removed 4 bases from V and 6 bases from J; junction bases left unmatched: 6. The CDR3 here is CSVAGTGHQTQYF. CDR3 DNA sequence: TGCAGCGTTGCCGGGACAGGGCATCAGACCCAGTACTTC.

This clonotype was recorded many times. The chain links TRBV12-3 or TRBV12-4 to TRBJ1-1; possibly TRBD1 for D (5 bases). V dropped 6 bases and J dropped 0 bases, with 8 bases sitting between them. This CDR3 spans 13 amino acids. CDR3 DNA sequence: TGTGCCAGCAGCTTACAGGTGAACACTGAAGCTTTCTTT. This translates into CASSLQVNTEAFF.

This clonotype was observed a few times. The chain employs TRBV7-2 and TRBJ2-7; TRBD2 might be the D (5 bases). Trimming cost V 0 bases and J 4 bases, with 10 bases left between them. Germline CDR1 and CDR2: SGHTA and FQGNSA. This CDR3 comprises 14 residues. CDR3 residues: CASSLARAAYEQYF. In DNA form, the CDR3 reads TGTGCCAGCAGCTTAGCGAGGGCAGCTTACGAGCAGTACTTC.

The rearrangement uses TRBV7-9 and TRBJ2-3; 13 bases line up with TRBD2. The V segment lost 5 bases and the J segment 0 bases; nucleotides outside the gene matches: 8. Germline V lookup: CDR1 SEHNR, CDR2 FQNEAQ (reference sequence). CDR3 length: 18 amino acids. The CDR3, as DNA: TGTGCCAGCAGCCCCGGGACTAGCGGGGTACCTAGCACAGATACGCAGTATTTT. Translation: CASSPGTSGVPSTDTQYF.